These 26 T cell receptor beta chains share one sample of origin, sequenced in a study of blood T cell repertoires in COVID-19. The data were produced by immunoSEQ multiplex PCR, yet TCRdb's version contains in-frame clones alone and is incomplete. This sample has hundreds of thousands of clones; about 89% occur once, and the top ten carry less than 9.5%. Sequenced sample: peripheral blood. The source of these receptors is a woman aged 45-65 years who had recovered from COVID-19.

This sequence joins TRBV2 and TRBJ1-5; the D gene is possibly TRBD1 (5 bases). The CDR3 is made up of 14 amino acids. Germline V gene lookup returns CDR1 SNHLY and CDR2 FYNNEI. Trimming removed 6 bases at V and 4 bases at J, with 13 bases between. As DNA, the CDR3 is TGTGCCAGCAGCGCCTTGGGGGGGAATCAGCCCCAGCATTTT. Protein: CASSALGGNQPQHF. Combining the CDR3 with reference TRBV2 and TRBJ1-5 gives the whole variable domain EPEVTQTPSHQVTQMGQEVILRCVPISNHLYFYWYRQILGQKVEFLVSFYNNEISEKSEIFDDQFSVERPDGSNFTLKIRSTKLEDSAMYFCASSALGGNQPQHFGDGTRLSIL.

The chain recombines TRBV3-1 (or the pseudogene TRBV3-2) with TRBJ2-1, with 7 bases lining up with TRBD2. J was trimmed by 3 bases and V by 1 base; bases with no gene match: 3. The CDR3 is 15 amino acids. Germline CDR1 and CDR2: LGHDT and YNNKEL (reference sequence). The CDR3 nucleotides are TGTGCCAGCAGCCAAGGGGCTAGCGGCTACAATGAGCAGTTCTTC. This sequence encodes CASSQGASGYNEQFF.

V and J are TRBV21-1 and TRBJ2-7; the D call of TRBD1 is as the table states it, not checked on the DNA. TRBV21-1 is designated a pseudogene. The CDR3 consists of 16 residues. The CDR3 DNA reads TGTGCCAGCAGCAAAGAAGGGACAGGGGGCGTTTACGAGCAGTACTTC. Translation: CASSKEGTGGVYEQYF.

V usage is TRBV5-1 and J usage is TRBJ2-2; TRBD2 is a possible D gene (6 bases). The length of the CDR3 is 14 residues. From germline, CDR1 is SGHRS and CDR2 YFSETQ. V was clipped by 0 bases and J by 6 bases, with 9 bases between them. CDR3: CASSLEEGSGELFF. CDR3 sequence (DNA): TGCGCCAGCAGCTTGGAGGAGGGCTCCGGGGAGCTGTTTTTT.

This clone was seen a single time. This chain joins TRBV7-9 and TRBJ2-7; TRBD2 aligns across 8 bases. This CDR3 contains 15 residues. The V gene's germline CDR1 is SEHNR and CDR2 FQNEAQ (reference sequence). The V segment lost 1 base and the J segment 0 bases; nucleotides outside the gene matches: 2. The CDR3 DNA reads TGTGCCAGCAGCTTAGGGCGGGGGGTCTCCTACGAGCAGTACTTC. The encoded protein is CASSLGRGVSYEQYF.

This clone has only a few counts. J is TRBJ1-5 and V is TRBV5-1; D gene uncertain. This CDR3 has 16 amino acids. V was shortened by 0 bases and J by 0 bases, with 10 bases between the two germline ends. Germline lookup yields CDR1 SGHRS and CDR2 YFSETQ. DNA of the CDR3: TGCGCCAGCAGCTTGGCCGCGGGGTATAGCAATCAGCCCCAGCATTTT. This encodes CASSLAAGYSNQPQHF.

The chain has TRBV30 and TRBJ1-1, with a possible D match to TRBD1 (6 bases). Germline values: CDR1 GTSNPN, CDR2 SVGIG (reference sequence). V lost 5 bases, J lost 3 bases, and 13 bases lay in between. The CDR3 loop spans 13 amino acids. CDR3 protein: CAWGIGGHTEAFF. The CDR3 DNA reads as TGTGCCTGGGGAATTGGGGGCCACACTGAAGCTTTCTTT.

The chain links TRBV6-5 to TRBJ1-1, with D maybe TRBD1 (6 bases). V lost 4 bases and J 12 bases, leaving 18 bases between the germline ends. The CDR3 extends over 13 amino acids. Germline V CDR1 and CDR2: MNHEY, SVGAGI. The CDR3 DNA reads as TGTGCCAGCAGTTCCATTTTACAGGGTCGTCCTTTCTTT. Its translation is CASSSILQGRPFF.

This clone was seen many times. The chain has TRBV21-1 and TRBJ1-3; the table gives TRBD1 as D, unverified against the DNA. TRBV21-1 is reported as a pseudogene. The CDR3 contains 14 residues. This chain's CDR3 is CASSRVRGGDTIYF. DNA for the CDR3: TGTGCCAGCAGCCGCGTAAGGGGCGGCGACACCATATATTTT.

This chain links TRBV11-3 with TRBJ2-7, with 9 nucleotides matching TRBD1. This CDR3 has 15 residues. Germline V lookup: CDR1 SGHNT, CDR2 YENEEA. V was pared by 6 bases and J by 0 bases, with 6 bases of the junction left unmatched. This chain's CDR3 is CASSQGQGSSYEQYF. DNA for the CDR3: TGTGCCAGCAGTCAAGGACAGGGGAGCTCCTACGAGCAGTACTTC.

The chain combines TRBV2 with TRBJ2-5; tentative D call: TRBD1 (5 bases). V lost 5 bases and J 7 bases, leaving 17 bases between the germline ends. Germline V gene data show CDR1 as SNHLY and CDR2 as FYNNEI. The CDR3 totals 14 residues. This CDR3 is CASSTDSWRTTQYF. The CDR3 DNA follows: TGTGCCAGCAGTACCGACAGCTGGCGGACGACCCAGTACTTC. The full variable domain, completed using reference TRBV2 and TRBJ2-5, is EPEVTQTPSHQVTQMGQEVILRCVPISNHLYFYWYRQILGQKVEFLVSFYNNEISEKSEIFDDQFSVERPDGSNFTLKIRSTKLEDSAMYFCASSTDSWRTTQYFGPGTRLLVL.

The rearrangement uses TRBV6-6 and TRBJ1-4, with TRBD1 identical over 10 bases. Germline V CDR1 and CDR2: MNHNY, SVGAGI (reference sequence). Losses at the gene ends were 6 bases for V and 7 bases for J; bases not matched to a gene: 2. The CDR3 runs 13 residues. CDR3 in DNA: TGTGCCAGCAGCGGGACAGGGGTTGAAAAACTGTTTTTT. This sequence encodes CASSGTGVEKLFF.

CDR3 region: CRHSIRGGGYNSPLHF. The DNA for the CDR3 is TGCAGACACTCGATTAGAGGGGGCGGCTATAATTCACCCCTCCACTTT. V gene TRBV29-1 combines with J gene TRBJ1-6; 7 positions match TRBD1. The CDR3 contains 16 residues. Germline assignment: CDR1 SQVTM and CDR2 ANQGSEA.

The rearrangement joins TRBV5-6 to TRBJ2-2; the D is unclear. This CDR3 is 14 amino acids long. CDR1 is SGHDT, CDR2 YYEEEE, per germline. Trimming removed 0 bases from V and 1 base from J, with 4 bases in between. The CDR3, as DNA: TGTGCCAGCAGCTTGGGACTGAACACCGGGGAGCTGTTTTTT. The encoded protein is CASSLGLNTGELFF.

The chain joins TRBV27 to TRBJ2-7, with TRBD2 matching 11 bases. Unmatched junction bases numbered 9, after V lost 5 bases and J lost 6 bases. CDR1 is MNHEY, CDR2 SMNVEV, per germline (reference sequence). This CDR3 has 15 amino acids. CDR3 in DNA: TGTGCCAGCAGTCATCTAGCGGGAGGCCCATCCGAGCAGTACTTC. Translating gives CASSHLAGGPSEQYF.

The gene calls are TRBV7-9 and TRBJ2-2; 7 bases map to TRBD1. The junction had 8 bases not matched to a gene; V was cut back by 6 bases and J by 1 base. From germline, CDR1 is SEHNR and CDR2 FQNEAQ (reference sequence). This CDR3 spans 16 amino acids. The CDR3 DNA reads TGTGCCAGCAGACCCACTAGGACAGGGAACACCGGGGAGCTGTTTTTT. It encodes CASRPTRTGNTGELFF. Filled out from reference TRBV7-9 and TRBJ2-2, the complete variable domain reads DTGVSQNPRHKITKRGQNVTFRCDPISEHNRLYWYRQTLGQGPEFLTYFQNEAQLEKSRLLSDRFSAERPKGSFSTLEIQRTEQGDSAMYLCASRPTRTGNTGELFFGEGSRLTVL.

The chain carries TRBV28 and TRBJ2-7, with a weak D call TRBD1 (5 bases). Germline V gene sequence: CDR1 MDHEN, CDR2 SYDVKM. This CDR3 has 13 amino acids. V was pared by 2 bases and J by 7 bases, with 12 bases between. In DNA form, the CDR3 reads TGTGCCAGCAGTTTACAGGGCTATGGGGAGCAGTACTTC. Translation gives CASSLQGYGEQYF.

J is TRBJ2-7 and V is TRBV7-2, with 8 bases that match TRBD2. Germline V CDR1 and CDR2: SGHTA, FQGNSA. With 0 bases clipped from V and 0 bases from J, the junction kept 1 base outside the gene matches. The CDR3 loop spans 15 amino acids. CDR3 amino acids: CASSLASGSSYEQYF. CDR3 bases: TGTGCCAGCAGCTTAGCGAGCGGGAGCTCCTACGAGCAGTACTTC.

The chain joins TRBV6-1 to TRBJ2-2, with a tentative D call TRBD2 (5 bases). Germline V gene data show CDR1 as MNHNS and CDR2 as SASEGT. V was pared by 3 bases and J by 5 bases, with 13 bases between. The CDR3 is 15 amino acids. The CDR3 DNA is TGTGCCAGCAGTGATTCCGGGGAGACAACCGGGGAGCTGTTTTTT. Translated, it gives CASSDSGETTGELFF.

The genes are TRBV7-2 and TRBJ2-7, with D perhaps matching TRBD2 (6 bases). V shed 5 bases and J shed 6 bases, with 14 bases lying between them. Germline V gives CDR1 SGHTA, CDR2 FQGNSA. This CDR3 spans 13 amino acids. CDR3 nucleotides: TGTGCCAGCAGCCCGCGGGGTCAGTCCGAGCAGTACTTC. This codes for CASSPRGQSEQYF.

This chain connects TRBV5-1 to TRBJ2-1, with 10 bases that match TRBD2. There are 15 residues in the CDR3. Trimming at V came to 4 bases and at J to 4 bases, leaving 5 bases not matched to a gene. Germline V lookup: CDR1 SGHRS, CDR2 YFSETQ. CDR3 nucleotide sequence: TGCGCCAGCAGCGGAAGCGGGGGGGATTACAATGAGCAGTTCTTC. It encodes CASSGSGGDYNEQFF.

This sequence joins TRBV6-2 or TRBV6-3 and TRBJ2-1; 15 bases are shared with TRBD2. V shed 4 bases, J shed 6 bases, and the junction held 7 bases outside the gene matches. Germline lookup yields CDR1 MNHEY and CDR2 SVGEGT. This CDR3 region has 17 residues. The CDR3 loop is CASSSTGLAGGLNEQFF. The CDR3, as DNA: TGTGCCAGCAGTTCCACCGGACTAGCGGGAGGGCTCAATGAGCAGTTCTTC.

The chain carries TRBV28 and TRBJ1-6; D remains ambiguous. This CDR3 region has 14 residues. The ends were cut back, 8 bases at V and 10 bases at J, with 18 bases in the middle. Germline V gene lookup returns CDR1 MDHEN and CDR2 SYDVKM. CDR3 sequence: CASDAAPNGSPLHF. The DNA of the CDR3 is TGTGCCAGCGACGCGGCCCCCAATGGATCACCCCTCCACTTT.

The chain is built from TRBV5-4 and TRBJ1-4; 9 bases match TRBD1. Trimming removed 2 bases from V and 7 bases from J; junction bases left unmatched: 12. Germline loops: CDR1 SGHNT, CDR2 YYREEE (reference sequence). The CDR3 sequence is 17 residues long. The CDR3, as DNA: TGTGCCAGCAGCTTTCTTGGGGCTGGGACAGGGCTTGAAAAACTGTTTTTT. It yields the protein CASSFLGAGTGLEKLFF. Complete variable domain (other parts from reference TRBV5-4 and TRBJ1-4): ETGVTQSPTHLIKTRGQQVTLRCSSQSGHNTVSWYQQALGQGPQFIFQYYREEENGRGNFPPRFSGLQFPNYSSELNVNALELDDSALYLCASSFLGAGTGLEKLFFGSGTQLSVL.

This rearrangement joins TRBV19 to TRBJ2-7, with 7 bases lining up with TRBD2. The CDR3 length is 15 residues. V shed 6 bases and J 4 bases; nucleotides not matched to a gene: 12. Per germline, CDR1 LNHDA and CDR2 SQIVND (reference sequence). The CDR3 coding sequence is TGTGCCAGTAGCAGCGGGGCAGGAGGGATATACGAGCAGTACTTC. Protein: CASSSGAGGIYEQYF.

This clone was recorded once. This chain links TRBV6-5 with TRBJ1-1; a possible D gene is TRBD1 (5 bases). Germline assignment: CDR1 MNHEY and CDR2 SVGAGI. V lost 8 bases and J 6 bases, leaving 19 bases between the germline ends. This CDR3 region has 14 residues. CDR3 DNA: TGTGCCAGCTCCTCAGAGGCGGGGGTACCTGAAGCTTTCTTT. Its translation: CASSSEAGVPEAFF.